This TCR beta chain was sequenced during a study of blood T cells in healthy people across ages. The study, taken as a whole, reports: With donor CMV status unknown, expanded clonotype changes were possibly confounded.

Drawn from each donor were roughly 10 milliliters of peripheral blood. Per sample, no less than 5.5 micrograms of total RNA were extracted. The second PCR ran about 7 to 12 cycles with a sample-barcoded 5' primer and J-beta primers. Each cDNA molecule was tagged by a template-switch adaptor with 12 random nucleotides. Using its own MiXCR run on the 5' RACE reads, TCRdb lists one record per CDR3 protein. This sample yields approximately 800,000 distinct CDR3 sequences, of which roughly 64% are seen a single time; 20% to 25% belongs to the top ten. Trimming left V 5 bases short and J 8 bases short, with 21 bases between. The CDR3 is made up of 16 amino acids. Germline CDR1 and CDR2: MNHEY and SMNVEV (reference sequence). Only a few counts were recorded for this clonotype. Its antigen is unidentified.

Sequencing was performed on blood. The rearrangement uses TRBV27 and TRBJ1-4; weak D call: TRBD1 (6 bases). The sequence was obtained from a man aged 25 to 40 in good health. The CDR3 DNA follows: TGTGCCAGCAGTCCCGATTTTGGGGGGGCTCGGGAAAAACTGTTTTTT. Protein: CASSPDFGGAREKLFF.